This T cell receptor beta chain was sequenced for a study of blood T cell repertoires in COVID-19. Across the whole study: Donors in the United States, Italy and Spain gave samples during acute or convalescent COVID-19. From T cells, B-cell-depleted T cells, or PBMCs came the material, which was cDNA or gDNA.

V was trimmed by 4 bases and J by 6 bases, leaving 16 bases between them. Germline V gene data show CDR1 as SGHRS and CDR2 as YFSETQ. CDR3 length: 15 amino acids. Assay: immunoSEQ multiplex PCR; the TCRdb copy retains only in-frame clones and omits some. This table has 85,000 to 110,000 clones, 75% to 90% appearing once. Sequencing input: peripheral blood. The clonotype originates from a human donor in a cohort sampled during active COVID-19. The J gene is TRBJ2-2, the V gene TRBV5-1, with D possibly matching TRBD1 (8 bases). CDR3 sequence: CASSRDRTRSGELFF. The CDR3 DNA reads as TGCGCCAGCAGCCGGGACAGGACTAGATCCGGGGAGCTGTTTTTT. Full variable domain (rest looked up from reference TRBV5-1 and TRBJ2-2): KAGVTQTPRYLIKTRGQQVTLSCSPISGHRSVSWYQQTPGQGLQFLFEYFSETQRNKGNFPGRFSGRQFSNSRSEMNVSTLELGDSALYLCASSRDRTRSGELFFGEGSRLTVL.